The 11 T cell receptor beta chains given below trace back to one sample, sequenced in a study of cytomegalovirus exposure and HLA in healthy donors. Generated by immunoSEQ multiplex PCR, the TCRdb table keeps only in-frame clones and is missing some. The sample records under 300,000 clones, 90% being singletons. Sequencing used PBMCs. Receptor source: a woman in her late teens or twenties in good health and CMV-seronegative.

The chain employs TRBV4-3 and TRBJ1-3, with D perhaps matching TRBD1 (6 bases). Germline values: CDR1 LGHNA, CDR2 YSLEER. This CDR3 comprises 15 residues. Trimming shortened V by 5 bases and J by 0 bases, and 11 bases separated the two germline ends. CDR3 coding DNA: TGCGCCAGCAGCGCTCAACAGGGCTCTGGAAACACCATATATTTT. It yields the protein CASSAQQGSGNTIYF.

The chain combines TRBV6-6 with TRBJ2-7; D is perhaps TRBD2 (5 bases). The germline V and J ends were trimmed by 5 bases and 10 bases, with 12 bases remaining between them. The germline CDR1 and CDR2 sequences are MNHNY and SVGAGI (reference sequence). The CDR3 covers 11 residues. The CDR3 loop is CASSDGIGQYF. The CDR3 DNA sequence: TGTGCCAGCAGTGACGGGATCGGACAGTACTTC.

This clone has only one observation. The rearrangement uses TRBV4-3 and TRBJ2-7, with TRBD2 identical over 7 bases. The CDR3 totals 15 residues. Germline assignment: CDR1 LGHNA and CDR2 YSLEER. Losses at the gene ends were 1 base for V and 0 bases for J; bases not matched to a gene: 3. The CDR3 DNA is TGCGCCAGCAGCCAAGGCGCGGGGGACTCCTACGAGCAGTACTTC. Protein: CASSQGAGDSYEQYF.

V gene TRBV5-1 combines with J gene TRBJ1-1; the match to TRBD1 covers 10 bases. The CDR3 sequence is 18 residues long. Germline loops: CDR1 SGHRS, CDR2 YFSETQ. V shed 1 base and J 4 bases; nucleotides not matched to a gene: 13. CDR3 amino acids: CASSLLRTGGTRGTEAFF. In DNA, the CDR3 is TGCGCCAGCAGCTTGCTCCGGACAGGGGGTACTCGAGGCACTGAAGCTTTCTTT.

The chain employs TRBV2 and TRBJ1-4; 7 bases line up with TRBD1. Germline CDR1 reads SNHLY; CDR2 reads FYNNEI. With 4 bases clipped from V and 4 bases from J, the junction kept 9 bases outside the gene matches. The CDR3 length is 16 residues. In DNA, the CDR3 is TGTGCCAGCAGTGTGCAGAAGACAGGGTATAATGAAAAACTGTTTTTT. Amino acids: CASSVQKTGYNEKLFF. Supplemented by reference TRBV2 and TRBJ1-4, the full variable domain reads EPEVTQTPSHQVTQMGQEVILRCVPISNHLYFYWYRQILGQKVEFLVSFYNNEISEKSEIFDDQFSVERPDGSNFTLKIRSTKLEDSAMYFCASSVQKTGYNEKLFFGSGTQLSVL.

The chain employs TRBV27 and TRBJ1-1, with a weak D call TRBD1 (5 bases). The CDR3 spans 14 residues. Germline-derived CDR1 and CDR2 are MNHEY and SMNVEV (reference sequence). Trimming took 2 bases from V and 2 from J, leaving 9 bases between them. For the CDR3, the DNA is TGTGCCAGCAGTTTAGGCCAGGGCAACACTGAAGCTTTCTTT. It encodes CASSLGQGNTEAFF.

The gene calls are TRBV19 and TRBJ1-6; D might be TRBD1 (5 bases). Germline CDR1 is LNHDA and CDR2 is SQIVND (reference sequence). V was trimmed by 9 bases and J by 5 bases, leaving 17 bases between them. The CDR3 is 15 residues long. The DNA for the CDR3 is TGTGCCAGCTCTCCCCCGGCAGGGAATAATTCACCCCTCCACTTT. It codes for CASSPPAGNNSPLHF.

The chain links TRBV18 to TRBJ1-5; no definite D call. This CDR3 region has 15 residues. The V gene's germline CDR1 is KGHSH and CDR2 LQKENI. V was clipped by 1 base and J by 8 bases, with 15 bases between them. Here the CDR3 reads CASSPRAGDHEPQHF. As DNA, the CDR3 is TGTGCCAGCTCACCACGGGCAGGCGATCATGAGCCCCAGCATTTT.

This chain connects TRBV4-3 to TRBJ2-1; weak D call: TRBD2 (5 bases). This CDR3 contains 15 residues. Looked up from germline, CDR1 is LGHNA and CDR2 is YSLEER. V was cut by 1 base and J by 4 bases, with 11 bases left in between. CDR3 nucleotides: TGCGCCAGCAGCCAAGGCTTGTGGAGGTACAATGAGCAGTTCTTC. Protein: CASSQGLWRYNEQFF.

This chain links TRBV29-1 with TRBJ1-1; no clear D gene. V lost 4 bases, J lost 7 bases, and 7 bases lay in between. In germline, CDR1 is SQVTM, CDR2 ANQGSEA. The CDR3 sequence is 10 residues long. The CDR3 nucleotides are TGCAGCGTTGGGCCGTTTGAAGCTTTCTTT. Protein: CSVGPFEAFF.

This clone appeared once. The chain combines TRBV10-2 with TRBJ2-3; 8 nucleotides align to TRBD2. The CDR3 has 13 amino acids. The germline V gene has CDR1 WSHSY and CDR2 SAAADI. J lost 6 bases, V lost 4 bases, and 3 bases had no gene match. CDR3 coding DNA: TGCGCCAGCAGTGTAGCGGGAATCGATACGCAGTATTTT. Translating it yields CASSVAGIDTQYF.